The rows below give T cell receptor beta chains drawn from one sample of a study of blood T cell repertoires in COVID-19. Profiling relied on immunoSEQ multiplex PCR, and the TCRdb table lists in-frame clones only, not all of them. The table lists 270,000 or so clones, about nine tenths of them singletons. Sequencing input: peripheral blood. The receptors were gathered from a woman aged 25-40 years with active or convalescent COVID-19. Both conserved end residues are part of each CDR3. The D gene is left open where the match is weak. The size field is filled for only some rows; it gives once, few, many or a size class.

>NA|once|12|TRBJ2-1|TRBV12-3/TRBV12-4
CASSFGGDEQFF
TGTGCCAGCAGTTTCGGAGGGGATGAGCAGTTCTTC
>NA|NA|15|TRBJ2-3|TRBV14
CASSQGGTSTDTQYF
TGTGCCAGCAGCCAAGGAGGAACTAGCACAGATACGCAGTATTTT
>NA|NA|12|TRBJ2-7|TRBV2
CASTFLAHEQYF
TGTGCCAGCACCTTTCTAGCGCACGAGCAGTACTTC
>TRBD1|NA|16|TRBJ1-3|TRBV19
CASRNYRGGSGNTIYF
TGTGCCAGTAGAAATTACAGGGGCGGCTCTGGAAACACCATATATTTT
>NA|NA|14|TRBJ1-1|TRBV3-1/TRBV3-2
CASSQYRVRAEAFF
TGTGCCAGCAGCCAATACAGGGTGCGAGCTGAAGCTTTCTTT
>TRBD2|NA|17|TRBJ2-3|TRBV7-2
CASSLLAITSSTDTQYF
TGTGCCAGCAGCCTACTAGCGATCACTTCTAGCACAGATACGCAGTATTTT
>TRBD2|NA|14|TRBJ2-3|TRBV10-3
CAIRESGGADTQYF
TGTGCCATCAGAGAGAGCGGGGGGGCAGATACGCAGTATTTT
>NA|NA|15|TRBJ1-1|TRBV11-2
CASTKTDRVNTEAFF
TGTGCCAGCACCAAGACGGACAGAGTGAACACTGAAGCTTTCTTT
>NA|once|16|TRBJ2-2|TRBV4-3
CASSQGPTGTAGELFF
TGCGCCAGCAGCCAAGGCCCAACTGGTACAGCCGGGGAGCTGTTTTTT
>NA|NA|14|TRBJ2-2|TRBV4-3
CASSQGAGIGELFF
TGCGCCAGCAGCCAAGGGGCAGGGATCGGGGAGCTGTTTTTT
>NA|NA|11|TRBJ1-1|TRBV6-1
CASSEASEAFF
TGTGCCAGCAGTGAAGCGAGTGAAGCTTTCTTT
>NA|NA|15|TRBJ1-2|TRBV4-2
CASSRAGATDYGYTF
TGTGCCAGCAGCCGCGCGGGGGCGACGGACTATGGCTACACCTTC
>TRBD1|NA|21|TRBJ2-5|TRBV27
CASSPISALVSHWTGRETQYF
TGTGCCAGCAGTCCCATTTCGGCGCTCGTTTCTCACTGGACAGGGAGAGAGACCCAGTACTTC
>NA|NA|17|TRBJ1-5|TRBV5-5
CASSSFSGDPGNQPQHF
TGTGCCAGCAGCTCATTTTCAGGGGATCCGGGCAATCAGCCCCAGCATTTT
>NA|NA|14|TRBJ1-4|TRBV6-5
CASRFVQDNEKLFF
TGTGCCAGCAGATTTGTACAGGATAATGAAAAACTGTTTTTT
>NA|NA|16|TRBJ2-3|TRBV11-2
CASSLVLGGTGDTQYF
TGTGCCAGCAGCTTAGTGCTAGGGGGTACGGGAGATACGCAGTATTTT
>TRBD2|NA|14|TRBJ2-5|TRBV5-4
CASSSWTSVETQYF
TGTGCCAGCAGCTCCTGGACTAGCGTAGAGACCCAGTACTTC
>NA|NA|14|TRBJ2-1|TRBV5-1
CASSPLVIYNEQFF
TGCGCCAGCAGCCCCCTAGTGATCTACAATGAACAGTTCTTC
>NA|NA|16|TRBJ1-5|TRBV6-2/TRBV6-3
CASSYSRLDSYQPQHF
TGTGCCAGCAGTTACTCTCGTTTGGACAGCTATCAGCCCCAGCATTTT
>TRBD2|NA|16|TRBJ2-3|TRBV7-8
CASSFTGTSPTDTQYF
TGTGCCAGCAGCTTCACCGGGACTAGCCCGACAGATACGCAGTATTTT
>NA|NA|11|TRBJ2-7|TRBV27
CASRSWGGTYF
TGTGCCAGCAGGAGTTGGGGCGGAACCTACTTC
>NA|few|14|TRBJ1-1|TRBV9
CASSVGGVNTEAFF
TGTGCCAGCAGCGTAGGCGGCGTAAACACTGAAGCTTTCTTT
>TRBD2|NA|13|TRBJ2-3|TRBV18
CASSPGGGNTQYF
TGTGCCAGCTCTCCAGGCGGGGGAAATACGCAGTATTTT
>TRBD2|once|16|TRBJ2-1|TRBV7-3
CASSSRRSGGNNEQFF
TGTGCCAGCAGCTCCAGAAGGAGCGGGGGGAACAATGAGCAGTTCTTC
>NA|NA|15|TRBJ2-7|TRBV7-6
CASSFRFGSSYEQYF
TGTGCCAGCAGCTTTCGGTTTGGTAGCTCCTACGAGCAGTACTTC
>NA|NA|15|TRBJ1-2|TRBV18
CASSPPVQGAHGYTF
TGTGCCAGCTCACCACCTGTTCAAGGGGCCCATGGCTACACCTTC
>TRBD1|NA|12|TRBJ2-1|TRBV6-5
CASSPQGNEQFF
TGTGCCAGCAGCCCACAGGGGAATGAGCAGTTCTTC
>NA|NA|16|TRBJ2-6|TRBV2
CASSEKAGSGANVLTF
TGTGCCAGCAGTGAAAAAGCAGGGTCTGGGGCCAACGTCCTGACTTTC
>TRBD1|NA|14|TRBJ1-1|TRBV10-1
CASSPGGRNTEAFF
TGCGCCAGCAGCCCAGGGGGCCGGAACACTGAAGCTTTCTTT
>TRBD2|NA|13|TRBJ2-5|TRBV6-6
CASSGGEGETQYF
TGTGCCAGCAGCGGGGGGGAAGGGGAGACCCAGTACTTC
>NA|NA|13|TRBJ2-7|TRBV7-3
CASSLKPGYEQYF
TGTGCCAGCAGCTTAAAGCCAGGCTACGAGCAGTACTTC
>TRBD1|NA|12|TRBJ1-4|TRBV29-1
CSVAGQGAVVFF
TGCAGCGTTGCGGGACAGGGGGCTGTAGTGTTTTTT
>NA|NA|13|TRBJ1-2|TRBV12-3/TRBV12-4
CASSSVDTEGYTF
TGTGCCAGCAGTTCCGTGGACACAGAGGGCTACACCTTC
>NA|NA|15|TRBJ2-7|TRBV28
CASSGGGGYSYEQYF
TGTGCCAGCAGCGGTGGAGGCGGATACTCCTACGAGCAGTACTTC
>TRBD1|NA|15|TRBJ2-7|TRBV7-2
CASSKTGTGSYEQYF
TGTGCCAGCAGCAAAACCGGGACAGGGTCCTACGAGCAGTACTTC
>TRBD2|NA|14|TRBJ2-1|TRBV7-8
CASSLLGGGAEQFF
TGTGCCAGCAGCTTGTTAGGCGGGGGGGCGGAGCAGTTCTTC
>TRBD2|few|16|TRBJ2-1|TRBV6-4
CASSDSGGGVSNEQFF
TGTGCCAGCAGTGACTCCGGCGGGGGGGTCTCCAATGAGCAGTTCTTC
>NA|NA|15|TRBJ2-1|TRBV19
CASSPSRDRYNEQFF
TGTGCCAGTAGTCCTTCGCGGGACAGATACAATGAGCAGTTCTTC
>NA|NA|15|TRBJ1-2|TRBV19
CASSTPRTGGDGYTF
TGTGCCAGTAGTACCCCCCGGACGGGGGGCGATGGCTACACCTTC
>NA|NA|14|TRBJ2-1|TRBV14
CASSQAEIYNEQFF
TGTGCCAGCAGCCAAGCGGAGATCTACAATGAGCAGTTCTTC
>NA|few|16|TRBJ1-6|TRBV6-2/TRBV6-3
CASSHPTGLYNSPLHF
TGTGCCAGCAGCCATCCAACAGGGCTCTATAATTCACCCCTCCACTTT
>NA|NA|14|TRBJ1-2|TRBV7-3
CASSLRGGGEGYTF
TGTGCCAGCAGCCTAAGGGGCGGGGGCGAGGGCTACACCTTC
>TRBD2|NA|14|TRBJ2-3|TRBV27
CASRTGGVGDTQYF
TGTGCCAGCAGAACGGGGGGTGTGGGAGATACGCAGTATTTT
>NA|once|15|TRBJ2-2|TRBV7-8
CASTPAGQYTGELFF
TGTGCCAGCACCCCAGCGGGACAGTACACCGGGGAGCTGTTTTTT
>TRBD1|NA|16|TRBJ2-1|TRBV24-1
CATSDRRDRDNNEQFF
TGTGCCACCAGTGATCGAAGGGACAGGGATAACAATGAGCAGTTCTTC